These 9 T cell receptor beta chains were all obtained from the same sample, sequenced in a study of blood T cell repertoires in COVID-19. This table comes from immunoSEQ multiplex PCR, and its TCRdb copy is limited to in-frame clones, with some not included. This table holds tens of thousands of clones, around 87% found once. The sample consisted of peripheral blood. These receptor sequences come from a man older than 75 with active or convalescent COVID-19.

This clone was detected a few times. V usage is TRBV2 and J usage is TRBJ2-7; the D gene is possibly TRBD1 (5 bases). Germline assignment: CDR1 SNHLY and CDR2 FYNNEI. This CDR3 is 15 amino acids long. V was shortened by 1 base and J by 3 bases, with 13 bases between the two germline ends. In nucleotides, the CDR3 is TGTGCCAGCAGTGAAGGGGGCAACCGTTACTACGAGCAGTACGTC. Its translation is CASSEGGNRYYEQYV.

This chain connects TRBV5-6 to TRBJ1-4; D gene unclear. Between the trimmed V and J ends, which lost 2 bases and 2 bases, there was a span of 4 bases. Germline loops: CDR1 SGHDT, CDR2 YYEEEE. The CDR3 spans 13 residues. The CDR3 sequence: CASSFRTNEKLFF. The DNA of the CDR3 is TGTGCCAGCAGCTTCAGGACTAATGAAAAACTGTTTTTT.

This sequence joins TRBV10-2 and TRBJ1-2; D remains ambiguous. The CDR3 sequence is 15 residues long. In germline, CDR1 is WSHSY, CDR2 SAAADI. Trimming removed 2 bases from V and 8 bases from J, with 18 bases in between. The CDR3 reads CASSEHRGRERGYTF. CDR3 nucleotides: TGCGCCAGCAGTGAGCACCGAGGACGGGAGAGAGGCTACACCTTC.

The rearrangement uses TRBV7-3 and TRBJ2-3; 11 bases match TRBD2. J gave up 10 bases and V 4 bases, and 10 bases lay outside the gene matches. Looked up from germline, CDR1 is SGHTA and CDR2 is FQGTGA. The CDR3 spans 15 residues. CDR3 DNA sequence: TGTGCCAGCAGCTCCAGCGCACTAGCGGGAGTTCCGCAGTATTTT. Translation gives CASSSSALAGVPQYF.

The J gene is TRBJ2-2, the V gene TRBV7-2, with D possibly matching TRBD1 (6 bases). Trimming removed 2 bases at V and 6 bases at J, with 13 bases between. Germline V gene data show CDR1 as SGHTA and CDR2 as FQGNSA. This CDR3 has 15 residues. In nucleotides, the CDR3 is TGTGCCAGCAGCTTAATGGGGGCCGACGCCGGGGAGCTGTTTTTT. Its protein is CASSLMGADAGELFF. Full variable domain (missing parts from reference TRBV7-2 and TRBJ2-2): GAGVSQSPSNKVTEKGKDVELRCDPISGHTALYWYRQSLGQGLEFLIYFQGNSAPDKSGLPSDRFSAERTGGSVSTLTIQRTQQEDSAVYLCASSLMGADAGELFFGEGSRLTVL.

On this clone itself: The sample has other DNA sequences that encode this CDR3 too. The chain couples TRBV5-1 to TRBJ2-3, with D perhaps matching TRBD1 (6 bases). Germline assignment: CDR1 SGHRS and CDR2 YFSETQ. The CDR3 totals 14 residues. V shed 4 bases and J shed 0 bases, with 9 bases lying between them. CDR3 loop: CASSPGQSTDTQYF. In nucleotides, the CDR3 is TGCGCCAGCAGCCCTGGACAGAGCACAGATACGCAGTATTTT.

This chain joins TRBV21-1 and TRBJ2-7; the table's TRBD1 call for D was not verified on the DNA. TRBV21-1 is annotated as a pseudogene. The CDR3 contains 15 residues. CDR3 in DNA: TGTGCCAGCAGCAAAGCCCTACAGACCCTTTACGAGCAGTACGTC. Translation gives CASSKALQTLYEQYV.

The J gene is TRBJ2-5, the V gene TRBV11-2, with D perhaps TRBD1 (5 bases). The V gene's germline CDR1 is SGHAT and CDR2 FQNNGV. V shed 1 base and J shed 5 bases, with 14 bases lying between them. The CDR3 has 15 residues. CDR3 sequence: CASSLVPGRSETQYF. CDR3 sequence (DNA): TGTGCCAGCAGCTTAGTCCCAGGGCGATCGGAGACCCAGTACTTC.

The CDR3 here is CASSSEPGGKAYTEAFF. CDR3 coding DNA: TGTGCCAGCAGTTCCGAACCAGGGGGCAAGGCTTACACTGAAGCTTTCTTT. The chain is built from TRBV28 and TRBJ1-1; 8 bases match TRBD1. The CDR3 contains 17 residues. Germline CDR1 and CDR2: MDHEN and SYDVKM. Trimming took 4 bases from V and 3 from J; bases not matched to a gene: 13.